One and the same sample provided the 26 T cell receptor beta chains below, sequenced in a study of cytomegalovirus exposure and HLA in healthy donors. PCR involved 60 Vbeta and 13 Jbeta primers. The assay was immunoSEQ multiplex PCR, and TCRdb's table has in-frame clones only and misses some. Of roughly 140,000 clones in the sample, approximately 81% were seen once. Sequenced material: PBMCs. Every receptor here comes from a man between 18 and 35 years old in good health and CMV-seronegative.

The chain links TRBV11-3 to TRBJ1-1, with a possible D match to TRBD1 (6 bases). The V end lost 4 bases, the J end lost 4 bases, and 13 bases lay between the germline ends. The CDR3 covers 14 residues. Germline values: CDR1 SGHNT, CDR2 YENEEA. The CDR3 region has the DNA TGTGCCAGCAGCTCAAACAGGGTCGGCACTGAAGCTTTCTTT. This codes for CASSSNRVGTEAFF.

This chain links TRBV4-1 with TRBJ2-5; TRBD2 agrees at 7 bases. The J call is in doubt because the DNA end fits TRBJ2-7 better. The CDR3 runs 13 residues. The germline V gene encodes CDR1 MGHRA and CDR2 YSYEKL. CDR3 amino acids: CASSASSGYEQYF. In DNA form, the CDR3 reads TGCGCCAGCAGCGCCTCTAGCGGCTACGAGCAGTACTTC.

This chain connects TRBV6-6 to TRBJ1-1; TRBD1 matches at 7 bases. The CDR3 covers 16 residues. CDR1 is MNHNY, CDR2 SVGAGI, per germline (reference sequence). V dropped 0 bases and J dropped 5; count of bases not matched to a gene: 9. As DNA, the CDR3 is TGTGCCAGCAGTTACTCAGGTAGAGGGGGCTGGACTGAAGCTTTCTTT. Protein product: CASSYSGRGGWTEAFF.

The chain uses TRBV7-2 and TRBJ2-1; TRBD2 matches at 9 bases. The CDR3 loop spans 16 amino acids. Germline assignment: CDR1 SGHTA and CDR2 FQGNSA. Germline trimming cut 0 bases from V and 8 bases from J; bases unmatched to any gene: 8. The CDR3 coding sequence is TGTGCCAGCAGCTTAGCAGGCGGGAGGGCCAGGGATGAGCAGTTCTTC. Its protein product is CASSLAGGRARDEQFF.

The CDR3 region has the DNA TGTGCCTGGAGTTTCCGGGGGCCCCAGCATTTT. Translation gives CAWSFRGPQHF. J is TRBJ1-5 and V is TRBV30; D uncertain. The CDR3 is 11 residues long. Germline loops: CDR1 GTSNPN, CDR2 SVGIG (reference sequence). Trimming took off 2 bases at V and 9 bases at J, with 8 bases between the two ends.

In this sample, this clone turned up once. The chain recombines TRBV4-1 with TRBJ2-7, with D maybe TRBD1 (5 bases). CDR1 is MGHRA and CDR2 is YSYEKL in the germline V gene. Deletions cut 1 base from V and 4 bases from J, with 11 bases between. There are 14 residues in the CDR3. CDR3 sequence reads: CASSQGAPGYEQYF. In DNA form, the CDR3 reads TGCGCCAGCAGCCAAGGAGCTCCAGGGTACGAGCAGTACTTC.

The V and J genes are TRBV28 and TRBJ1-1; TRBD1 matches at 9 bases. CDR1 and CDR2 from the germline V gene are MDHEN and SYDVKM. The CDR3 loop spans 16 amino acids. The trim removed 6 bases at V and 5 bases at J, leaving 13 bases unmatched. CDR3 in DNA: TGTGCCAGCAGCAGGGTTACAGGGGGCGCGGGGACTGAAGCTTTCTTT. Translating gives CASSRVTGGAGTEAFF.

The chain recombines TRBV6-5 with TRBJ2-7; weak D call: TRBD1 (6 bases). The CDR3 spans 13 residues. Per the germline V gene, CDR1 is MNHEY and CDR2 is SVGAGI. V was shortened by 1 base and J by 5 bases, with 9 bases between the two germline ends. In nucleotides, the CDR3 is TGTGCCAGCAGTTACTGGCAGGGGAACGAGCAGTACTTC. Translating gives CASSYWQGNEQYF.

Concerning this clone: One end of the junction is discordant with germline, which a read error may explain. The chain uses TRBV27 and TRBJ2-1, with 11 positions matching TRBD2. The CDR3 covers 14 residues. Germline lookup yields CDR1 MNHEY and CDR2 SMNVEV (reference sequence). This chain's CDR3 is CATGLAGSYNEQFF. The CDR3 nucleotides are TGCGCCACCGGACTAGCGGGCTCGTACAATGAGCAGTTCTTC.

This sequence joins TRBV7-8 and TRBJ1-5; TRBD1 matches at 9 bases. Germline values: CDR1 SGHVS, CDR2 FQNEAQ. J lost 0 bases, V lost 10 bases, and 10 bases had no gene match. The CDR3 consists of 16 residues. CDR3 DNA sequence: TGTGCCACCACAACAGGGGGCCGGAATAGCAATCAGCCCCAGCATTTT. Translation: CATTTGGRNSNQPQHF.

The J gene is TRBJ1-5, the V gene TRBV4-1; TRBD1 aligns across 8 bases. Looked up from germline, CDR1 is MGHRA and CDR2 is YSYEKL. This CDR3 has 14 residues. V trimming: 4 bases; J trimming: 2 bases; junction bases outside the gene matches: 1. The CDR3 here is CASSLGQGNQPQHF. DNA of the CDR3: TGCGCCAGCAGCCTGGGACAGGGCAATCAGCCCCAGCATTTT.

The CDR3 nucleotides are TGTGCCAGCACCTCCGTGGGCTTGCGATACAATGAGCAGTTCTTC. Translating it yields CASTSVGLRYNEQFF. V usage is TRBV2 and J usage is TRBJ2-1; D is unclear. V lost 7 bases and J 4 bases, leaving 17 bases between the germline ends. The V gene's germline CDR1 is SNHLY and CDR2 FYNNEI. CDR3 size: 15 residues.

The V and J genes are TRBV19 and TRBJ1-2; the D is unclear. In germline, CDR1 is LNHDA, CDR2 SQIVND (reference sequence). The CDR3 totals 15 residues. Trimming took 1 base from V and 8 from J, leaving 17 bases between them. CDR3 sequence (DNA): TGTGCCAGTAGTATAGTTGGCCGGGATCCGAGGGGCTACACCTTC. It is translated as CASSIVGRDPRGYTF.

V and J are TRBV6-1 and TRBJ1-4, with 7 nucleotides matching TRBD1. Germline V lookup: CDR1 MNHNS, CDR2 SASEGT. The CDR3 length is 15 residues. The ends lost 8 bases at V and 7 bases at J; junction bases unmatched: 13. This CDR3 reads CASGGGVGEFEKLFF. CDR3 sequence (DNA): TGTGCCAGCGGAGGGGGCGTAGGGGAATTTGAAAAACTGTTTTTT.

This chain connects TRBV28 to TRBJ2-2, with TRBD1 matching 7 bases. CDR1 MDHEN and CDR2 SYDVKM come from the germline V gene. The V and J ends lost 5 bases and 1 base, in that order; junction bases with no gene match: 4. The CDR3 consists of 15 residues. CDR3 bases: TGTGCCAGCAGTAAAAGGACAGGGAACACCGGGGAGCTGTTTTTT. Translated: CASSKRTGNTGELFF.

CDR3 bases: TGTGCCAGTAGTATAGATGGAGGGGCCTACGAGCAGTACTTC. Amino acids: CASSIDGGAYEQYF. The rearrangement uses TRBV19 and TRBJ2-7; TRBD2 might be the D (6 bases). V was cut by 0 bases and J by 2 bases, with 8 bases left in between. This CDR3 is built from 14 residues. From germline, CDR1 is LNHDA and CDR2 SQIVND (reference sequence).

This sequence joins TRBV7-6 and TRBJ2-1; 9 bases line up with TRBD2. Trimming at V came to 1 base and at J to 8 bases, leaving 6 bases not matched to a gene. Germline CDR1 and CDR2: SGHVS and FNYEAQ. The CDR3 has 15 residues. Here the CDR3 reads CASSLVAGGPDEQFF. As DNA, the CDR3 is TGTGCCAGCAGCTTAGTTGCGGGAGGGCCCGATGAGCAGTTCTTC.

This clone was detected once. Here the CDR3 reads CATSREGETQYF. DNA for the CDR3: TGTGCCACGAGCAGGGAGGGGGAGACCCAGTACTTC. V and J are TRBV21-1 and TRBJ2-5; the table's D gene call, TRBD2, was not cross checked with the DNA. TRBV21-1 is a listed pseudogene. The CDR3 covers 12 residues.

The CDR3 nucleotides are TGTGCCAGCTCACCACGGATACCGGGACAGGGGGCGCAAGAGCAGTACTTC. Translation: CASSPRIPGQGAQEQYF. The genes are TRBV18 and TRBJ2-7; 12 nucleotides align to TRBD1. CDR3 length: 17 residues. The germline CDR1 and CDR2 sequences are KGHSH and LQKENI. With 1 base clipped from V and 7 bases from J, the junction kept 11 bases outside the gene matches. Using reference TRBV18 and TRBJ2-7 for the parts outside the CDR3, the full variable domain is NAGVMQNPRHLVRRRGQEARLRCSPMKGHSHVYWYRQLPEEGLKFMVYLQKENIIDESGMPKERFSAEFPKEGPSILRIQQVVRGDSAAYFCASSPRIPGQGAQEQYFGPGTRLTVT.

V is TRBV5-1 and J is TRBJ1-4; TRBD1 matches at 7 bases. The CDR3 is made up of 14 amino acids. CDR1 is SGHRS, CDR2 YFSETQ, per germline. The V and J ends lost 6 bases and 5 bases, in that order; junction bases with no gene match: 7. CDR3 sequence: CASTPGTENEKLFF. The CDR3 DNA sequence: TGCGCCAGCACCCCCGGGACAGAGAATGAAAAACTGTTTTTT.

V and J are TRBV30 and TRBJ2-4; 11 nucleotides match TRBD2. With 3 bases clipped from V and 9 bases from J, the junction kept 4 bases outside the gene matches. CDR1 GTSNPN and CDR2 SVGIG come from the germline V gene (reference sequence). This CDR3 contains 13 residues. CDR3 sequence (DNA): TGTGCCTGGAGAATAGCGGGAGGGGGCATTCAGTACTTC. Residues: CAWRIAGGGIQYF.

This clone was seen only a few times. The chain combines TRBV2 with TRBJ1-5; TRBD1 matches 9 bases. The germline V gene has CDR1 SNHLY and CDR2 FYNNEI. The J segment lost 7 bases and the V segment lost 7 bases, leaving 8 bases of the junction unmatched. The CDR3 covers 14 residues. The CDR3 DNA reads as TGTGCCAGCACTACACAGGGGGCTAGGCAGCCCCAGCATTTT. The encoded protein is CASTTQGARQPQHF.

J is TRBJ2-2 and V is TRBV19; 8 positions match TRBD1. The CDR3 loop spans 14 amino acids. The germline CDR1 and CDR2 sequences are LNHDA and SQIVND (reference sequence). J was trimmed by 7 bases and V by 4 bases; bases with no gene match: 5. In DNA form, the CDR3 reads TGTGCCAGTAGTACCAGGGGGCGCGACGGGGAGCTGTTTTTT. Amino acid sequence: CASSTRGRDGELFF. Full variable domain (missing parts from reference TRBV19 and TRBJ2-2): DGGITQSPKYLFRKEGQNVTLSCEQNLNHDAMYWYRQDPGQGLRLIYYSQIVNDFQKGDIAEGYSVSREKKESFPLTVTSAQKNPTAFYLCASSTRGRDGELFFGEGSRLTVL.

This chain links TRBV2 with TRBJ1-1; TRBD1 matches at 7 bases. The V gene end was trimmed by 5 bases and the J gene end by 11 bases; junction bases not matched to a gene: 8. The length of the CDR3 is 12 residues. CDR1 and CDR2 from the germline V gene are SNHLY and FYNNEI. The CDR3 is CASSFDRVGAFF. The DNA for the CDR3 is TGTGCCAGCAGTTTCGACAGGGTGGGGGCTTTCTTT.

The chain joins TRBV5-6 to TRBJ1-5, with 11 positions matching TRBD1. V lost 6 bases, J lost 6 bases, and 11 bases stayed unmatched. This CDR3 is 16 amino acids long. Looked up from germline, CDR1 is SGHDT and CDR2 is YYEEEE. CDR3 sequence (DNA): TGTGCCAGCACCCTGTTGGGGACAGGGGGAAGTCAGCCCCAGCATTTT. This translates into CASTLLGTGGSQPQHF. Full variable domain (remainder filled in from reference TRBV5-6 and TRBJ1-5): DAGVTQSPTHLIKTRGQQVTLRCSPKSGHDTVSWYQQALGQGPQFIFQYYEEEERQRGNFPDRFSGHQFPNYSSELNVNALLLGDSALYLCASTLLGTGGSQPQHFGDGTRLSIL.

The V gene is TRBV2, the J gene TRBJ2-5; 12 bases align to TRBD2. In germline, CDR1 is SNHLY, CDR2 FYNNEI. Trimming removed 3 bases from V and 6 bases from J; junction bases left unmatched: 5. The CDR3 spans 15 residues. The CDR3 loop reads CASSETSGSLKTQYF. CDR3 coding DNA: TGTGCCAGCAGTGAGACTAGCGGGAGCTTAAAGACCCAGTACTTC.